This entry lists 7 T cell receptor beta chains sequenced from one sample in a study of shared clonotypes between healthy human individuals. Sequenced by immunoSEQ multiplex PCR; TCRdb stores in-frame clones only, minus some. The sample has approximately 500,000 clones; over 75% are singletons. Sequencing input: PBMCs. Every receptor here comes from a middle-aged woman in good health. Some clones in this sample may be carry-over from other donors' samples.

In the case of this clone: Germline is not matched at one junction end, which may reflect a read error. The V gene is TRBV4-3, the J gene TRBJ2-6; D gene ambiguous. Germline V gives CDR1 LGHNA, CDR2 YSLEER. The CDR3 has 16 residues. The CDR3 sequence is CASSQDWGSGSNVLTF. Here the CDR3 DNA reads TGCGCCAGCAGCCAAGATTGGGGTTCTGGGTCCAACGTCCTGACTTTC.

This chain joins TRBV5-1 and TRBJ1-1, with D uncertain. V lost 0 bases and J 2 bases, leaving 8 bases between the germline ends. The CDR3 totals 14 residues. Germline V CDR1 and CDR2: SGHRS, YFSETQ. CDR3: CASSLGWGNTEAFF. The DNA of the CDR3 is TGCGCCAGCAGCTTGGGTTGGGGTAACACTGAAGCTTTCTTT.

This chain connects TRBV5-4 to TRBJ1-2; no reliable D call. Deletions cut 2 bases from V and 4 bases from J, with 12 bases between. The CDR3 totals 14 residues. Germline V gene sequence: CDR1 SGHNT, CDR2 YYREEE (reference sequence). CDR3 coding DNA: TGTGCCAGCAGCTTCTACGGGTTGGCCTATGGCTACACCTTC. This encodes CASSFYGLAYGYTF.

The V and J genes are TRBV11-3 and TRBJ2-1, with TRBD2 matching 7 bases. The ends lost 5 bases at V and 4 bases at J; junction bases unmatched: 8. Germline CDR1 SGHNT, CDR2 YENEEA. The CDR3 consists of 15 residues. The CDR3 reads CASSLRLAEYNEQFF. The CDR3, as DNA: TGTGCCAGCAGCCTCCGACTAGCAGAATACAATGAGCAGTTCTTC.

The chain employs TRBV2 and TRBJ1-1; TRBD1 might be the D (6 bases). Germline CDR1 is SNHLY and CDR2 is FYNNEI. This CDR3 has 15 amino acids. V was trimmed by 5 bases and J by 0 bases, leaving 13 bases between them. As DNA, the CDR3 is TGTGCCAGCAGTCCCCCCGGGACACTGAACACTGAAGCTTTCTTT. As protein: CASSPPGTLNTEAFF.

Comments on this clone: This sequence is one base from a far larger clone and is likely a read error. The chain links TRBV19 to TRBJ2-2, with TRBD2 matching 11 bases. The CDR3 covers 14 residues. CDR1 and CDR2 from the germline V gene are LNHDA and SQIVND (reference sequence). CDR3 sequence: CASRLAGGTGEPFF. CDR3 nucleotide sequence: TGTGCCAGTAGGCTAGCGGGAGGAACCGGGGAGCCGTTTTTT.

This clone was counted a single time. J is TRBJ2-7 and V is TRBV4-1; the D gene is possibly TRBD1 (5 bases). V shed 3 bases and J shed 2 bases, with 8 bases lying between them. The CDR3 sequence is 13 residues long. CDR1 and CDR2 from the germline V gene are MGHRA and YSYEKL. The chain's CDR3 is CASSHGQTYEQYF. The CDR3 nucleotides are TGCGCCAGCAGCCACGGACAAACCTACGAGCAGTACTTC.